The 16 T cell receptor beta chains listed next were all sequenced from one sample in a study of vaccination and CD4 T cells after COVID-19. The assay that was used to sequence DNA from cultured CD4+ T cells was the Oncomine TCR Beta short-read assay. Each CDR3 protein is one row after TCRdb ran MiXCR on the PCR reads. The sample records 4,500 to 5,500 distinct CDR3 sequences, more than 50% being singletons. The treatment is: roughly ten-day PBMC culture with coronavirus spike peptide pools or control peptides (ViraFEST assay). Unexposed donor CD4+ T cells predated the COVID-19 pandemic, collected 2011-2018. Antigens of these TCRs are unknown. Sequencing was performed on CD4+ T cells from blood, cultured in vitro. The receptors shown here come from a human donor in good health.

The V and J genes are TRBV10-1 and TRBJ2-1, with 11 bases that match TRBD2. The junction had 6 bases not matched to a gene; V was cut back by 5 bases and J by 3 bases. The length of the CDR3 is 16 residues. The V gene's germline CDR1 is WNHNN and CDR2 SYGVQD (reference sequence). The CDR3 here is CASSNLAGGFYNEQFF. As DNA, the CDR3 is TGCGCCAGCAGTAATCTAGCGGGAGGCTTCTACAATGAGCAGTTCTTC.

This clonotype was picked up a small number of times. The chain is built from TRBV19 and TRBJ1-2, with TRBD1 as a possible D gene (5 bases). The germline V and J ends were trimmed by 8 bases and 0 bases, with 10 bases remaining between them. Germline loops: CDR1 LNHDA, CDR2 SQIVND (reference sequence). The CDR3 has 13 residues. The CDR3 DNA reads as TGTGCCAGTGGGACTAGTTCTAACTATGGCTACACCTTC. It specifies CASGTSSNYGYTF. The entire variable domain, with the rest obtained from reference TRBV19 and TRBJ1-2, is as follows: DGGITQSPKYLFRKEGQNVTLSCEQNLNHDAMYWYRQDPGQGLRLIYYSQIVNDFQKGDIAEGYSVSREKKESFPLTVTSAQKNPTAFYLCASGTSSNYGYTFGSGTRLTVV.

This clonotype occurred a few times. The V and J genes are TRBV20-1 and TRBJ2-3; 12 bases align to TRBD2. The CDR3 is made up of 18 amino acids. Per germline, CDR1 DFQATT and CDR2 SNEGSKA (reference sequence). The trim removed 3 bases at V and 1 base at J, leaving 11 bases unmatched. The CDR3 is CSASSRLAGGRGTDTQYF. The CDR3 bases are TGCAGTGCTAGTTCTAGGCTAGCGGGGGGGCGGGGCACAGATACGCAGTATTTT.

J is TRBJ2-2 and V is TRBV7-2; D is possibly TRBD1 or TRBD2 (5 bases each). CDR1 SGHTA and CDR2 FQGNSA come from the germline V gene. Trimming cost V 0 bases and J 2 bases, with 7 bases left between them. The CDR3 runs 15 residues. CDR3 amino acids: CASSLAGENTGELFF. The CDR3, as DNA: TGTGCCAGCAGCTTAGCGGGGGAAAACACCGGGGAGCTGTTTTTT.

This chain links TRBV28 with TRBJ1-5, with 8 positions matching TRBD1. The CDR3 sequence is 15 residues long. CDR1 is MDHEN and CDR2 is SYDVKM in the germline V gene. The trim removed 1 base at V and 6 bases at J, leaving 5 bases unmatched. CDR3 sequence reads: CASSLYQGAGQPQHF. In DNA form, the CDR3 reads TGTGCCAGCAGTTTATACCAGGGGGCGGGTCAGCCCCAGCATTTT.

The chain joins TRBV7-9 to TRBJ2-7; TRBD2 matches 8 bases. The V gene end was trimmed by 5 bases and the J gene end by 2 bases; junction bases not matched to a gene: 5. Germline V gene data show CDR1 as SEHNR and CDR2 as FQNEAQ (reference sequence). The CDR3 length is 14 residues. The CDR3 DNA sequence: TGTGCCAGCAGCATATCGGGACTAGCCTACGAGCAGTACTTC. Amino acids: CASSISGLAYEQYF.

The DNA for the CDR3 is TGTGCCAGCAGGCGCCTCGCGGGGGGGAGCACAGATACGCAGTATTTT. It translates to CASRRLAGGSTDTQYF. This rearrangement joins TRBV2 to TRBJ2-3; 9 nucleotides match TRBD2. The CDR3 consists of 16 residues. The V gene's germline CDR1 is SNHLY and CDR2 FYNNEI. V was pared by 6 bases and J by 0 bases, with 7 bases of the junction left unmatched.

The V gene is TRBV6-1, the J gene TRBJ2-3; 7 bases are a match to TRBD1. The CDR3 has 16 residues. V shed 8 bases, J shed 7 bases, and the junction held 18 bases outside the gene matches. CDR1 is MNHNS, CDR2 SASEGT, per germline. The DNA of the CDR3 is TGTGCCAGCGCAAGTTTACCGGGACAGAGAGGGAATACGCAGTATTTT. This sequence encodes CASASLPGQRGNTQYF.

This clonotype was seen just once. The chain links TRBV7-2 to TRBJ1-5, with D tentatively TRBD1 (6 bases). V lost 5 bases, J lost 6 bases, and 17 bases lay in between. The CDR3 spans 15 residues. Germline V gene data show CDR1 as SGHTA and CDR2 as FQGNSA. The CDR3 sequence is CASSARTVPGQPQHF. The CDR3 DNA is TGTGCCAGCAGCGCAAGGACAGTCCCAGGTCAGCCCCAGCATTTT.

This clonotype was found once. This CDR3 is CASRNPGQGHSGANVLTF. CDR3 DNA: TGTGCCAGTAGAAATCCGGGACAGGGTCACTCTGGGGCCAACGTCCTGACTTTC. The chain carries TRBV19 and TRBJ2-6, with 9 bases fitting TRBD1. Trimming took 6 bases from V and 0 from J; bases not matched to a gene: 9. Germline loops: CDR1 LNHDA, CDR2 SQIVND (reference sequence). The CDR3 sequence is 18 residues long.

This clonotype has only a few counts. V and J are TRBV20-1 and TRBJ2-7, with D possibly being TRBD1 (6 bases). The ends were cut back, 1 base at V and 2 bases at J, with 6 bases in the middle. CDR3 length: 12 amino acids. Germline V gene lookup returns CDR1 DFQATT and CDR2 SNEGSKA (reference sequence). Here the CDR3 reads CSARGDTYEQYF. The CDR3 coding sequence is TGCAGTGCTAGAGGGGACACCTACGAGCAGTACTTC.

This chain uses TRBV19 with TRBJ1-6; D gene uncertain. Germline CDR1 is LNHDA and CDR2 is SQIVND (reference sequence). V lost 3 bases to trimming and J lost 3 bases, with 6 bases between them. CDR3 length: 14 residues. CDR3 loop: CASSITGYNSPLHF. In DNA form, the CDR3 reads TGTGCCAGTAGTATCACGGGCTATAATTCACCCCTCCACTTT.

The genes are TRBV15 and TRBJ1-3; tentative D call: TRBD1 (6 bases). The CDR3 has 14 residues. V lost 0 bases and J lost 8, with 11 bases in between. Germline-derived CDR1 and CDR2 are LNHNV and YYDKDF (reference sequence). CDR3 sequence (DNA): TGTGCCACCAGCAGAGAGGGGGGCGTTGACACCATATATTTT. The encoded protein is CATSREGGVDTIYF.

The J gene is TRBJ2-7, the V gene TRBV6-2 or TRBV6-3; D is possibly TRBD2 (5 bases). Germline V gene lookup returns CDR1 MNHEY and CDR2 SVGEGT. Trimming removed 6 bases from V and 8 bases from J, with 20 bases in between. The CDR3 has 14 residues. CDR3 residues: CASRTPRGTDKQYF. CDR3 DNA: TGTGCCAGCAGAACCCCCCGGGGTACCGACAAGCAGTACTTC.

This clonotype has only a few counts. This chain uses TRBV20-1 with TRBJ2-2; 8 positions match TRBD2. The junction had 3 bases not matched to a gene; V was cut back by 5 bases and J by 4 bases. The CDR3 runs to 13 residues. In germline, CDR1 is DFQATT, CDR2 SNEGSKA (reference sequence). CDR3 sequence (DNA): TGCAGTGCTCGGACTAGCAGCACCGGGGAGCTGTTTTTT. It codes for CSARTSSTGELFF.

This rearrangement joins TRBV7-2 to TRBJ1-1; D possibly corresponds to TRBD1 (6 bases). The CDR3 spans 14 residues. V was clipped by 4 bases and J by 1 base, with 10 bases between them. Germline V gene lookup returns CDR1 SGHTA and CDR2 FQGNSA. CDR3 in DNA: TGTGCCAGCAGCTCCGACAGGAGGAACACTGAAGCTTTCTTT. It is translated as CASSSDRRNTEAFF.